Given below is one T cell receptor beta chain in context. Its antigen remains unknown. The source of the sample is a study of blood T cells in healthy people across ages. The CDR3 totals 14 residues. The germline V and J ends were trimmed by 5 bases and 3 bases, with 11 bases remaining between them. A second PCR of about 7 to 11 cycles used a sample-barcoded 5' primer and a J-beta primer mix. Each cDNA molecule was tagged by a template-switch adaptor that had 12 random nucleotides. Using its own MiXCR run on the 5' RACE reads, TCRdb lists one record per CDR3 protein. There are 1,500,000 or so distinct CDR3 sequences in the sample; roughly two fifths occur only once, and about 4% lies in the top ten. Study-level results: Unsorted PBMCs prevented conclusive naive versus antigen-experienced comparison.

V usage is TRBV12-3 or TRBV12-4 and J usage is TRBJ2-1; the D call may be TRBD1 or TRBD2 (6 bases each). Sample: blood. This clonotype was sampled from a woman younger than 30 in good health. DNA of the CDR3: TGTGCCAGCAGTACCGGGGGCTTCTACAATGAGCAGTTCTTC. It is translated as CASSTGGFYNEQFF.